Listed here are 31 T cell receptor beta chains from one sample, sequenced in a study of T cells after yellow fever vaccination. TCRdb reprocessed the 5' RACE reads with MiXCR, giving one entry per CDR3 protein. The sample includes about 630,000 distinct CDR3 sequences, around an eighth of them seen just once. Specimen: PBMCs, collected on the day of the yellow fever booster vaccination. Source of these receptors: a man in his thirties or forties who received the YFV17D yellow fever vaccine.

This clonotype was counted between two and nine times. The chain recombines TRBV6-2 or TRBV6-3 with TRBJ2-7; TRBD1 is a possible D gene (6 bases). Trimming removed 3 bases from V and 5 bases from J, with 17 bases in between. CDR1 and CDR2 from the germline V gene are MNHEY and SVGEGT. The CDR3 covers 15 residues. The CDR3 DNA follows: TGTGCCAGCAGTTATTCCAGGGGAATTGTCCACGAGCAGTACTTC. Amino acid sequence: CASSYSRGIVHEQYF.

This clonotype was observed many times. The chain couples TRBV10-3 to TRBJ1-5; D call uncertain. The germline V gene encodes CDR1 ENHRY and CDR2 SYGVKD. V was trimmed by 4 bases and J by 5 bases, leaving 9 bases between them. The CDR3 is made up of 13 amino acids. The DNA of the CDR3 is TGTGCCATCAGTGCGGAGCCGCATCAGCCCCAGCATTTT. Amino acid sequence: CAISAEPHQPQHF.

The genes are TRBV10-3 and TRBJ2-2; D possibly corresponds to TRBD1 (7 bases). This CDR3 region has 15 residues. V lost 2 bases and J lost 5, with 12 bases in between. Germline lookup yields CDR1 ENHRY and CDR2 SYGVKD. CDR3 loop: CAISERQGGTGELFF. As DNA, the CDR3 is TGTGCCATCAGTGAGCGGCAGGGGGGTACCGGGGAGCTGTTTTTT.

A few counts support this clonotype. This chain connects TRBV4-2 to TRBJ2-3; 12 nucleotides match TRBD2. After removal of 1 base from V and 3 bases from J, the junction contained 8 bases not matched to a gene. CDR1 LGHNA and CDR2 YNFKEQ come from the germline V gene. The CDR3 consists of 18 residues. The CDR3 DNA follows: TGTGCCAGCAGCCAAGTGGCTAGCGGGAGGGCCTTGACAGATACGCAGTATTTT. Translated, it gives CASSQVASGRALTDTQYF.

The sample holds a few counts of this clonotype. This chain joins TRBV7-2 and TRBJ2-3, with D perhaps TRBD1 or TRBD2 (5 bases each). The CDR3 sequence is 14 residues long. Germline-derived CDR1 and CDR2 are SGHTA and FQGNSA. Deletions cut 4 bases from V and 4 bases from J, with 12 bases between. The CDR3 DNA follows: TGTGCCAGCAGCTCCTCCCCGGGACCAGATACGCAGTATTTT. It codes for CASSSSPGPDTQYF.

This clonotype came up a few times. The chain recombines TRBV15 with TRBJ2-1; the match to TRBD2 covers 9 bases. The V segment lost 3 bases and the J segment 6 bases; nucleotides outside the gene matches: 12. The CDR3 loop spans 17 amino acids. CDR1 is LNHNV, CDR2 YYDKDF, per germline (reference sequence). The CDR3 here is CATSSASLAGRGNEQFF. Written as DNA, the CDR3 is TGTGCCACCAGCAGTGCTTCACTAGCGGGCAGGGGCAATGAGCAGTTCTTC.

The chain carries TRBV24-1 and TRBJ2-2; 10 bases match TRBD1. The germline gives CDR1 KGHDR, CDR2 SFDVKD. This CDR3 contains 16 residues. Germline trimming cut 3 bases from V and 4 bases from J; bases unmatched to any gene: 4. CDR3 residues: CATSDPGTGVTGELFF. The CDR3 DNA follows: TGTGCCACCAGTGATCCCGGGACAGGGGTCACCGGGGAGCTGTTTTTT.

The chain employs TRBV20-1 and TRBJ1-3; TRBD1 aligns across 8 bases. The germline gives CDR1 DFQATT, CDR2 SNEGSKA (reference sequence). CDR3 length equals 15 residues. V lost 6 bases, J lost 0 bases, and 7 bases stayed unmatched. The CDR3 bases are TGCAGTGCCGGGCCCGGGACAGGCTCTGGAAACACCATATATTTT. Protein product: CSAGPGTGSGNTIYF.

This clonotype appeared many times. The rearrangement uses TRBV29-1 and TRBJ2-3; 7 nucleotides line up with TRBD2. This CDR3 comprises 12 residues. Germline V gene data show CDR1 as SQVTM and CDR2 as ANQGSEA. With 4 bases clipped from V and 4 bases from J, the junction kept 2 bases outside the gene matches. CDR3 sequence: CSVGGSPDTQYF. In DNA form, the CDR3 reads TGCAGCGTTGGCGGGAGCCCAGATACGCAGTATTTT.

This clonotype has at least ten counts. The chain is built from TRBV18 and TRBJ2-5, with a tentative D call TRBD1 (6 bases). The CDR3 is 13 residues long. Per germline, CDR1 KGHSH and CDR2 LQKENI. V lost 3 bases to trimming and J lost 3 bases, with 8 bases between them. CDR3: CASSPGTKETQYF. The CDR3 nucleotides are TGTGCCAGCTCACCGGGGACAAAAGAGACCCAGTACTTC.

V and J are TRBV4-3 and TRBJ2-1; D gene uncertain. Germline V gene sequence: CDR1 LGHNA, CDR2 YSLEER. The ends were cut back, 1 base at V and 2 bases at J, with 9 bases in the middle. The length of the CDR3 is 15 residues. Here the CDR3 DNA reads TGCGCCAGCAGCCAAGGGCAGGTCCCCTACAATGAGCAGTTCTTC. Protein sequence: CASSQGQVPYNEQFF.

Ten or more counts support this clonotype. The chain recombines TRBV6-4 with TRBJ2-1, with 7 bases identical to TRBD2. The J segment lost 3 bases and the V segment lost 0 bases, leaving 5 bases of the junction unmatched. CDR1 is MRHNA, CDR2 SNTAGT, per germline. The CDR3 loop spans 16 amino acids. CDR3 residues: CASSDSGGSDYNEQFF. The CDR3 nucleotides read TGTGCCAGCAGTGACTCTGGCGGGAGCGACTACAATGAGCAGTTCTTC.

Concerning this clonotype: One end of the junction is discordant with germline, which a read error may explain. V gene TRBV20-1 combines with J gene TRBJ2-1; D remains unclear. The CDR3 has 13 amino acids. Germline CDR1 DFQATT, CDR2 SNEGSKA (reference sequence). CDR3 bases: TGCAGTGGTAGATATGGCTCCTACAATGAGCAGTTCTTC. Translated, it gives CSGRYGSYNEQFF.

This clonotype was counted ten times or more. This chain joins TRBV11-2 and TRBJ2-1; 12 bases line up with TRBD2. V dropped 1 base and J dropped 6; count of bases not matched to a gene: 16. Germline V gene data show CDR1 as SGHAT and CDR2 as FQNNGV. The CDR3 spans 20 residues. In DNA form, the CDR3 reads TGTGCCAGCAGCTTAGTCTTAAGGGCTAGCGGGAGGGCCTGGGGCAATGAGCAGTTCTTC. Translation: CASSLVLRASGRAWGNEQFF.

This clonotype was seen a few times. The gene calls are TRBV7-8 and TRBJ1-1, with 11 bases fitting TRBD1. The CDR3 has 15 amino acids. The germline V gene has CDR1 SGHVS and CDR2 FQNEAQ. V dropped 5 bases and J dropped 4; count of bases not matched to a gene: 6. The CDR3 DNA sequence: TGTGCCAGCAGCATCCGGGACAGGGGGGGCACTGAAGCTTTCTTT. Translating it yields CASSIRDRGGTEAFF.

This clonotype was counted only a few times. V usage is TRBV11-2 and J usage is TRBJ1-1; the D gene is possibly TRBD1 (6 bases). CDR3 length: 14 residues. CDR1 SGHAT and CDR2 FQNNGV come from the germline V gene. Trimming removed 8 bases at V and 1 base at J, with 14 bases between. CDR3 sequence reads: CASGRGQTNTEAFF. CDR3 DNA sequence: TGTGCCAGCGGGCGAGGACAGACGAACACTGAAGCTTTCTTT.

The CDR3 is CASSMDRGGDEQFF. The DNA for the CDR3 is TGTGCCAGCAGTATGGACAGGGGCGGGGATGAGCAGTTCTTC. The rearrangement joins TRBV28 to TRBJ2-1; TRBD1 matches 9 bases. J gave up 8 bases and V 5 bases, and 7 bases lay outside the gene matches. The CDR3 loop spans 14 amino acids. In germline, CDR1 is MDHEN, CDR2 SYDVKM. Filled out from reference TRBV28 and TRBJ2-1, the complete variable domain reads DVKVTQSSRYLVKRTGEKVFLECVQDMDHENMFWYRQDPGLGLRLIYFSYDVKMKEKGDIPEGYSVSREKKERFSLILESASTNQTSMYLCASSMDRGGDEQFFGPGTRLTVL.

This clonotype has just a few counts. This chain links TRBV7-6 with TRBJ2-5, with no clear D. The CDR3 is 15 amino acids. V lost 0 bases and J 5 bases, leaving 13 bases between the germline ends. CDR1 and CDR2 (germline): SGHVS, FNYEAQ. CDR3 amino acids: CASSLAGTRTETQYF. In nucleotides, the CDR3 is TGTGCCAGCAGCTTAGCGGGAACCCGTACGGAGACCCAGTACTTC.

This clonotype was seen more than once but under ten times. This sequence joins TRBV7-2 and TRBJ2-1; D not certain. Germline values: CDR1 SGHTA, CDR2 FQGNSA. V was pared by 5 bases and J by 5 bases, with 16 bases between. The CDR3 has 15 residues. As DNA, the CDR3 is TGTGCCAGCAGCGCCGATGGAATACCCAACAATGAGCAGTTCTTC. As protein: CASSADGIPNNEQFF.

A few counts support this clonotype. The J gene is TRBJ2-5, the V gene TRBV7-2, with 10 bases matching TRBD2. This CDR3 has 16 amino acids. The germline gives CDR1 SGHTA, CDR2 FQGNSA. The J segment lost 0 bases and the V segment lost 6 bases, leaving 7 bases of the junction unmatched. The DNA for the CDR3 is TGTGCCAGCAGTCCTGTTACTAGCGGGAACCAAGAGACCCAGTACTTC. Protein sequence: CASSPVTSGNQETQYF.

This clonotype occurred a few times. The genes are TRBV12-5 and TRBJ2-3; no clear D. CDR3 length: 13 residues. Trimming shortened V by 0 bases and J by 10 bases, and 11 bases separated the two germline ends. Germline lookup yields CDR1 LGHNT and CDR2 FRNRAP. CDR3 region: CASGLVIGPAQYF. The CDR3 DNA follows: TGTGCTAGTGGTTTGGTAATAGGTCCTGCGCAGTATTTT.

This clonotype occurred a few times. This chain uses TRBV20-1 with TRBJ2-1; possibly TRBD1 for D (7 bases). The CDR3 is made up of 12 amino acids. In germline, CDR1 is DFQATT, CDR2 SNEGSKA (reference sequence). The V and J ends lost 3 bases and 8 bases respectively, with 11 bases between them. CDR3 sequence: CSARPRGDEQFF. CDR3 in DNA: TGCAGTGCTAGGCCCAGGGGGGATGAGCAGTTCTTC.

This clonotype turned up a few times. The chain has TRBV5-1 and TRBJ2-7; TRBD1 or TRBD2 may be the D gene (5 bases each). The CDR3 spans 14 residues. Germline CDR1 SGHRS, CDR2 YFSETQ. V was trimmed by 3 bases and J by 2 bases, leaving 12 bases between them. CDR3: CASSSTGATYEQYF. The DNA for the CDR3 is TGCGCCAGCAGCTCGACCGGGGCAACCTACGAGCAGTACTTC.

Here the CDR3 reads CASRRLADGSYNEQFF. CDR3 DNA: TGCGCCAGCAGACGGCTAGCGGACGGCTCCTACAATGAGCAGTTCTTC. The V call is TRBV5-1, the J call TRBJ2-1, with 7 bases fitting TRBD2. Germline V CDR1 and CDR2: SGHRS, YFSETQ. This CDR3 is 16 amino acids long. With 5 bases clipped from V and 0 bases from J, the junction kept 8 bases outside the gene matches.

This clonotype has more than one count but fewer than ten. The V gene is TRBV20-1, the J gene TRBJ2-2, with a possible D match to TRBD2 (6 bases). The CDR3 length is 15 residues. The V gene's germline CDR1 is DFQATT and CDR2 SNEGSKA (reference sequence). Trimming cost V 3 bases and J 5 bases, with 16 bases left between them. The DNA of the CDR3 is TGCAGTGCTAGTGGCCTAGCGAAGGGTACCGGGGAGCTGTTTTTT. Protein sequence: CSASGLAKGTGELFF.

The chain has TRBV4-3 and TRBJ2-3; D unclear. In germline, CDR1 is LGHNA, CDR2 YSLEER. The length of the CDR3 is 14 residues. V dropped 4 bases and J dropped 2 bases, with 10 bases sitting between them. CDR3 nucleotides: TGCGCCAGCAGCCCAAACCTCCTCACAGATACGCAGTATTTT. It yields the protein CASSPNLLTDTQYF.

This clonotype was seen a handful of times. The V and J genes are TRBV7-2 and TRBJ2-3; 9 nucleotides align to TRBD1. This CDR3 contains 16 residues. V trimming: 1 base; J trimming: 3 bases; junction bases outside the gene matches: 5. CDR1 is SGHTA, CDR2 FQGNSA, per germline. The DNA of the CDR3 is TGTGCCAGCAGCTTAGGGACAGGGGTGATAACAGATACGCAGTATTTT. As protein: CASSLGTGVITDTQYF.

This clonotype was counted ten times or more. CDR3 protein: CSATLGGLLQETQYF. DNA of the CDR3: TGCAGTGCAACCTTGGGGGGGCTCCTTCAAGAGACCCAGTACTTC. This chain joins TRBV20-1 and TRBJ2-5, with D possibly matching TRBD2 (7 bases). The CDR3 sequence is 15 residues long. Germline CDR1 reads DFQATT; CDR2 reads SNEGSKA (reference sequence). V lost 6 bases, J lost 2 bases, and 19 bases lay in between.

This clonotype showed up many times. This chain uses TRBV12-3 or TRBV12-4 with TRBJ2-7, with D maybe TRBD2 (6 bases). This CDR3 contains 11 residues. V dropped 8 bases and J dropped 1 base, with 6 bases sitting between them. The CDR3 DNA reads TGTGCCAGCGCGGGATCCTACGAGCAGTACTTC. Protein product: CASAGSYEQYF.

This clonotype was observed a handful of times. This chain joins TRBV5-1 and TRBJ2-1, with 7 bases that match TRBD2. Germline V CDR1 and CDR2: SGHRS, YFSETQ. The V segment lost 0 bases and the J segment 5 bases; nucleotides outside the gene matches: 8. The CDR3 runs 16 residues. This CDR3 is CASSLVRREWDNEQFF. The CDR3 nucleotides read TGCGCCAGCAGCTTGGTAAGGCGGGAGTGGGACAATGAGCAGTTCTTC.

This clonotype was recorded a few times. The chain employs TRBV7-9 and TRBJ2-2; D call uncertain. CDR1 SEHNR and CDR2 FQNEAQ come from the germline V gene (reference sequence). This CDR3 is 10 amino acids long. Between the trimmed V and J ends, which lost 3 bases and 11 bases, there was a span of 4 bases. CDR3 protein: CASSFRELFF. The DNA for the CDR3 is TGTGCCAGCAGCTTCCGAGAGCTGTTTTTT.